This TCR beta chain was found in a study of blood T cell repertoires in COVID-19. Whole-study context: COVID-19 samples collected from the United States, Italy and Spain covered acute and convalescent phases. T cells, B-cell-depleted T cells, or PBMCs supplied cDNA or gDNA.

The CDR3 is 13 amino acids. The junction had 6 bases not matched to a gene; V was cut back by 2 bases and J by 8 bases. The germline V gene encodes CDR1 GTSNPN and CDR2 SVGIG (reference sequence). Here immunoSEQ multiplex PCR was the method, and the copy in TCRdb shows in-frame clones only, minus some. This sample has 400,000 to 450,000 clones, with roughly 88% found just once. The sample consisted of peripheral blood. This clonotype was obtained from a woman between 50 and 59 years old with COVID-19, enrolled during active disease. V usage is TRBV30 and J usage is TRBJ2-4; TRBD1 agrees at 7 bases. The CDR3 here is CAWSRQGSDIQYF. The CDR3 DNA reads TGTGCCTGGAGTAGACAGGGTAGCGACATTCAGTACTTC.